This T cell receptor beta chain was profiled in a study of blood T cell repertoires in COVID-19. Overall study: COVID-19 samples, acute and convalescent, were from the United States, Italy and Spain.

CDR3 length: 15 amino acids. Germline values: CDR1 SGHTA, CDR2 FQGNSA. Trimming left V 4 bases short and J 5 bases short, with 14 bases between. Assay: immunoSEQ multiplex PCR; the TCRdb copy retains only in-frame clones and omits some. This sample has some 310,000 clones, with around 87% found just once. The TCR comes from a man aged 50 or older with active or convalescent COVID-19. Sequenced sample: peripheral blood. The J gene is TRBJ1-4, the V gene TRBV7-2; D is possibly TRBD1 (5 bases). CDR3 amino acids: CASSSQRGVNEKLFF. For the CDR3, the DNA is TGTGCCAGCAGCTCCCAGCGGGGGGTGAATGAAAAACTGTTTTTT.